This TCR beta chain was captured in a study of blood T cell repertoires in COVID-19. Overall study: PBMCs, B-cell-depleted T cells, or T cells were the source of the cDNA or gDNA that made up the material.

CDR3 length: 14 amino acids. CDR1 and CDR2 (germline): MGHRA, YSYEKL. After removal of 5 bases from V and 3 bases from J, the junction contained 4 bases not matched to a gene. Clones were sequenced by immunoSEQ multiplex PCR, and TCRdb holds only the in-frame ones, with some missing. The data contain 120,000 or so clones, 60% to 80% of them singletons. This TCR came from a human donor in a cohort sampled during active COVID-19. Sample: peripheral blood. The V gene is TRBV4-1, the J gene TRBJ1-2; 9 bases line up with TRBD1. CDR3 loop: CASSSRQGDYGYTF. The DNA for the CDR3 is TGCGCCAGCAGCTCAAGACAGGGGGACTATGGCTACACCTTC.